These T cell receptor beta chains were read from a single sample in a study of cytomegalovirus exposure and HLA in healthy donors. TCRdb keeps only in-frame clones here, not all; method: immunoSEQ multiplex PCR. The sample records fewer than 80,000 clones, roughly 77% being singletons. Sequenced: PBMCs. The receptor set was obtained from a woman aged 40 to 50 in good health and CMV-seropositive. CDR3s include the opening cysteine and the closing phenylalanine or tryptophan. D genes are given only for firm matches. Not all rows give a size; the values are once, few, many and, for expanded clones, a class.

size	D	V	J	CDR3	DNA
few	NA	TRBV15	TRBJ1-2	CATSRGGTTSGYTF	TGTGCCACCAGCAGAGGTGGGACTACTAGTGGCTACACCTTC
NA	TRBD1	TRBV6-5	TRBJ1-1	CATAHTGTVNTEAFF	TGTGCCACCGCCCACACCGGGACAGTGAACACTGAAGCTTTCTTT
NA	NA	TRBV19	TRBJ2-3	CASSPPALAGTDTQYF	TGTGCCAGTAGTCCCCCTGCACTAGCCGGCACAGATACGCAGTATTTT
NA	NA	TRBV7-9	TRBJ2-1	CASSPFGSSYNEQFF	TGTGCCAGCAGCCCCTTTGGGAGCTCCTACAATGAGCAGTTCTTC
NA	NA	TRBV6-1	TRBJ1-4	CASSPRGDEKLFF	TGTGCCAGCAGCCCGCGCGGGGATGAAAAACTGTTTTTT
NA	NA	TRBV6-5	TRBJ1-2	CASSSGQGYTF	TGTGCCAGCAGTTCAGGGCAGGGCTACACCTTC
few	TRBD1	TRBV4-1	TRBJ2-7	CASSQVISPPGGHEQYF	TGCGCCAGCAGCCAAGTTATATCCCCCCCAGGGGGCCACGAGCAGTACTTC
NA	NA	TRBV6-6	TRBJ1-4	CASSYSLENEKLFF	TGTGCCAGCAGTTACTCGTTAGAGAATGAAAAACTGTTTTTT
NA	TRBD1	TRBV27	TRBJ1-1	CASSWDRYTEAFF	TGTGCCAGCAGTTGGGACAGATACACTGAAGCTTTCTTT
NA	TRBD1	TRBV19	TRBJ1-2	CASSTFSGGDGYGYTF	TGTGCCAGTAGTACCTTTTCAGGGGGCGACGGCTATGGCTACACCTTC
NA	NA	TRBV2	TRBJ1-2	CASSAQPGEGYTF	TGTGCCAGCAGCGCCCAGCCGGGGGAGGGCTACACCTTC
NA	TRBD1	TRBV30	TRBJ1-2	CAWSSPGQGHYGYTF	TGTGCCTGGAGTTCACCGGGACAGGGCCACTATGGCTACACCTTC
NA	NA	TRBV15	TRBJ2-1	CATSSPLGDNEQFF	TGTGCCACCAGCAGTCCTCTAGGGGACAATGAGCAGTTCTTC
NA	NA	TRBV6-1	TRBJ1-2	CASSAFGWRDGRGYGYTF	TGTGCCAGCAGTGCATTTGGGTGGAGGGATGGAAGGGGCTATGGCTACACCTTC
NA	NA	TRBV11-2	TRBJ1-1	CASLVGGLAEAFF	TGTGCCAGCCTCGTCGGGGGTTTGGCTGAAGCTTTCTTT
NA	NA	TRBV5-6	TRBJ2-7	CASSQARGVRVRGEQYF	TGTGCCAGCAGCCAGGCCAGGGGGGTCCGCGTCAGGGGCGAGCAGTACTTC
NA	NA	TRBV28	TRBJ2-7	CASSLGGYEQYF	TGTGCCAGCAGTTTAGGGGGGTACGAGCAGTACTTC
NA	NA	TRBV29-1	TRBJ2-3	CSVTPGGVSDTQYF	TGCAGCGTTACCCCCGGAGGCGTTTCAGATACGCAGTATTTT